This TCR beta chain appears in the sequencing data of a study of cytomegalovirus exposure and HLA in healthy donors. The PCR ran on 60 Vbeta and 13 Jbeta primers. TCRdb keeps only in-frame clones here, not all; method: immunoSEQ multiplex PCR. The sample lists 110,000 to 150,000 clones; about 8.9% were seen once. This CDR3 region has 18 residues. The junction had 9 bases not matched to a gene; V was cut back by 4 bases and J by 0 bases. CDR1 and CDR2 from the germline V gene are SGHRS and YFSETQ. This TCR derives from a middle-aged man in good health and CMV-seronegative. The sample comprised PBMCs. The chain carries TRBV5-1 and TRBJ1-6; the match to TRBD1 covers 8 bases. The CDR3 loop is CASSILDRESSYNSPLHF. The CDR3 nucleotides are TGCGCCAGCAGCATACTGGACAGGGAAAGCTCCTATAATTCACCCCTCCACTTT.